Sequencing of this TCR beta chain was carried out in a study of blood T cell repertoires in COVID-19. Study in general: Samples came from the United States, Italy and Spain, spanning acute and convalescent COVID-19. The cDNA or gDNA used as material had been derived from T cells, B-cell-depleted T cells, or PBMCs.

The germline V and J ends were trimmed by 1 base and 3 bases, with 15 bases remaining between them. This CDR3 spans 17 amino acids. CDR1 is SGHAT and CDR2 is FQNNGV in the germline V gene. In the study's own analysis: Amplification of reference gene primers was used by the study to estimate nucleated cell counts. Using immunoSEQ multiplex PCR, the repertoire was profiled, and TCRdb retains in-frame clones only, with some absent. That table is the source of V, J and clone size, and D and trimming were worked out from the DNA. Among about 95,000 clones, 89% were seen once, and the ten largest hold under 5.5%. In this sample, this clone turned up a few times. Seattle patients were enrolled while actively infected and followed longitudinally.

The chain is built from TRBV11-2 and TRBJ2-2; tentative D call: TRBD1 (6 bases). The clonotype was recovered from a man aged 60-69 years with COVID-19, enrolled during active disease. Sequencing used peripheral blood. Written as DNA, the CDR3 is TGTGCCAGCAGCTTAGGTGGGGCAGGGGATTACACCGGGGAGCTGTTTTTT. The encoded protein is CASSLGGAGDYTGELFF.